A single sample gave rise to the 17 T cell receptor beta chains below, sequenced in a study of blood T cell repertoires in COVID-19. Measured with immunoSEQ multiplex PCR; TCRdb has only the in-frame clones, and not every one. The table records roughly 400,000 clones, 80% to 95% of them present only once. The material sequenced was PBMCs or T cells enriched from blood (not recorded which). These receptors were taken from a man aged 18 to 29 who had recovered from COVID-19.

The chain combines TRBV2 with TRBJ1-2; possibly TRBD1 for D (6 bases). The V gene's germline CDR1 is SNHLY and CDR2 FYNNEI. V dropped 7 bases and J dropped 0 bases, with 12 bases sitting between them. The CDR3 is 14 amino acids. The CDR3 region is CASIGQRPNYGYTF. The CDR3 DNA is TGTGCCAGCATTGGACAGCGGCCTAACTATGGCTACACCTTC.

V and J are TRBV7-6 and TRBJ1-1, with 7 bases fitting TRBD1. The trim removed 1 base at V and 1 base at J, leaving 9 bases unmatched. CDR3 size: 17 residues. Per germline, CDR1 SGHVS and CDR2 FNYEAQ. The DNA of the CDR3 is TGTGCCAGCAGCTTAGTCCCCCAACAGGGGACGAACACTGAAGCTTTCTTT. Protein: CASSLVPQQGTNTEAFF.

This chain connects TRBV12-2 to TRBJ2-1; whether TRBD2, the table's D call, matches the DNA was not checked. TRBV12-2 is a pseudogene locus. The CDR3 loop spans 15 amino acids. CDR3 coding DNA: TGTGCAAGTCGCTTATCCTTCCTCTCCTACAATGAGCAGTTCTTC. The encoded protein is CASRLSFLSYNEQFF.

This clone has just a few counts. V is TRBV3-1 (or the pseudogene TRBV3-2) and J is TRBJ1-2, with TRBD1 matching 11 bases. Per the germline V gene, CDR1 is LGHDT and CDR2 is YNNKEL (reference sequence). The CDR3 is made up of 14 amino acids. Trimming cost V 5 bases and J 7 bases; bases outside gene matches: 6. Here the CDR3 DNA reads TGTGCCAGCAGCTCGGGACAGGGGGAGGGTGGCTACACCTTC. It translates to CASSSGQGEGGYTF.

The chain links TRBV11-2 to TRBJ2-7; 7 bases are shared with TRBD2. The CDR3 extends over 16 amino acids. Unmatched junction bases numbered 9, after V lost 1 base and J lost 3 bases. The germline gives CDR1 SGHAT, CDR2 FQNNGV. The CDR3 DNA reads TGTGCCAGCAGCTTAGGCCGCACGTGGGGGGGCTACGAGCAGTACTTC. The encoded protein is CASSLGRTWGGYEQYF.

The chain is built from TRBV28 and TRBJ2-7; 13 bases line up with TRBD2. This CDR3 spans 14 amino acids. The germline V gene encodes CDR1 MDHEN and CDR2 SYDVKM. V lost 6 bases, J lost 6 bases, and 5 bases stayed unmatched. The CDR3 sequence is CASRRGLAGAEQYF. CDR3 DNA: TGTGCCAGCAGACGAGGACTAGCGGGAGCCGAGCAGTACTTC.

This clone is a singleton in its sample. The chain links TRBV19 to TRBJ1-4; D call uncertain. The CDR3 is 13 amino acids. Trimming took off 2 bases at V and 11 bases at J, with 12 bases between the two ends. Germline CDR1 reads LNHDA; CDR2 reads SQIVND (reference sequence). CDR3 residues: CASSINQPGKLFF. The DNA for the CDR3 is TGTGCCAGTAGTATAAACCAGCCCGGGAAACTGTTTTTT.

The chain joins TRBV4-1 to TRBJ2-2; 10 nucleotides line up with TRBD1. V gave up 3 bases and J gave up 7 bases; unmatched junction bases: 2. The CDR3 extends over 14 amino acids. The germline gives CDR1 MGHRA, CDR2 YSYEKL. CDR3 sequence: CASSQGQGSGELFF. The CDR3 coding sequence is TGCGCCAGCAGCCAGGGACAGGGGAGCGGGGAGCTGTTTTTT.

CDR3 DNA: TGTGCCAGCAGCTTGGGAAGTAGAAGCTATGGCTACACCTTC. This encodes CASSLGSRSYGYTF. The chain joins TRBV5-5 to TRBJ1-2; the D is unclear. The CDR3 contains 14 residues. The V end lost 0 bases, the J end lost 4 bases, and 10 bases lay between the germline ends. CDR1 is SGHKS, CDR2 YYEKEE, per germline (reference sequence).

J is TRBJ2-2 and V is TRBV5-1; possible D gene TRBD2, 10 bases. There are 21 residues in the CDR3. V lost 0 bases to trimming and J lost 7 bases, with 31 bases between them. Germline V lookup: CDR1 SGHRS, CDR2 YFSETQ. Here the CDR3 DNA reads TGCGCCAGCAGCTTGGTCTGGACAGGGGTGCTAGCGGGAGAGAGTATCGGGGAGCTGTTTTTT. Translated: CASSLVWTGVLAGESIGELFF.

This clone is a singleton in its sample. This sequence joins TRBV7-3 and TRBJ2-1, with 8 bases matching TRBD2. Germline CDR1 is SGHTA and CDR2 is FQGTGA. V lost 4 bases, J lost 5 bases, and 7 bases stayed unmatched. The CDR3 length is 15 residues. The CDR3 loop reads CASSSSGTRNNEQFF. The CDR3 DNA sequence: TGTGCCAGCAGCTCATCCGGGACTAGAAACAATGAGCAGTTCTTC. Supplemented by reference TRBV7-3 and TRBJ2-1, the full variable domain reads GAGVSQTPSNKVTEKGKYVELRCDPISGHTALYWYRQSLGQGPEFLIYFQGTGAADDSGLPNDRFFAVRPEGSVSTLKIQRTERGDSAVYLCASSSSGTRNNEQFFGPGTRLTVL.

This clone has just a few counts. The genes are TRBV4-1 and TRBJ2-2; 11 bases align to TRBD2. There are 16 residues in the CDR3. The junction had 3 bases not matched to a gene; V was cut back by 1 base and J by 5 bases. Germline V CDR1 and CDR2: MGHRA, YSYEKL. CDR3 region: CASSQALAGGTGELFF. The CDR3 nucleotides read TGCGCCAGCAGCCAAGCGTTAGCGGGAGGGACCGGGGAGCTGTTTTTT.

This clone was seen once. The chain couples TRBV11-2 to TRBJ1-1, with 8 nucleotides matching TRBD1. V dropped 7 bases and J dropped 1; count of bases not matched to a gene: 11. The CDR3 consists of 16 residues. Germline CDR1 SGHAT, CDR2 FQNNGV. The chain's CDR3 is CASNRGRGQGNTEAFF. CDR3 bases: TGTGCCAGCAACCGTGGCAGGGGGCAGGGGAACACTGAAGCTTTCTTT.

The genes are TRBV6-4 and TRBJ2-1; 7 bases are a match to TRBD2. CDR1 is MRHNA, CDR2 SNTAGT, per germline. V lost 5 bases and J lost 8; bases outside the gene matches: 15. The CDR3 covers 16 residues. The CDR3 here is CASSPKPGGSFDEQFF. In DNA form, the CDR3 reads TGTGCCAGCAGTCCAAAACCAGGCGGGAGTTTCGATGAGCAGTTCTTC.

The chain joins TRBV28 to TRBJ2-7; 8 nucleotides match TRBD1. The CDR3 length is 14 residues. Germline trimming cut 5 bases from V and 2 bases from J; bases unmatched to any gene: 5. Germline V gene sequence: CDR1 MDHEN, CDR2 SYDVKM. CDR3 sequence reads: CASSPDRGTYEQYF. The DNA of the CDR3 is TGTGCCAGCAGTCCAGACAGGGGAACCTACGAGCAGTACTTC.

This clone was recorded only once. The J gene is TRBJ2-3, the V gene TRBV7-8; TRBD1 agrees at 7 bases. Germline V gene data show CDR1 as SGHVS and CDR2 as FQNEAQ. Trimming at V came to 0 bases and at J to 6 bases, leaving 3 bases not matched to a gene. CDR3 length: 14 residues. In nucleotides, the CDR3 is TGTGCCAGCAGCTTAGCTACAGGGGTGGATACGCAGTATTTT. The encoded protein is CASSLATGVDTQYF.

Details on this clone: This sample includes further DNA sequences coding for the same CDR3. The chain carries TRBV7-9 and TRBJ1-5, with D possibly TRBD1 on 5 matching bases. This CDR3 has 14 residues. Germline V CDR1 and CDR2: SEHNR, FQNEAQ (reference sequence). The V gene lost 1 base and the J gene lost 7 bases, with 11 bases spanning the gap. In nucleotides, the CDR3 is TGTGCCAGCAGCTTAGAGGGTGGGGGGCAGCCCCAGCATTTT. Protein: CASSLEGGGQPQHF.